This T cell receptor (beta chain) was captured in a study of T cell responses to AZD1222 COVID-19 vaccine (dated by TCRdb to about 2021). General notes on the study: AZD1222 recipients whose second dose came at about 4 weeks and those whose second dose came at about 12 weeks were combined into one group, since spike-specific TCR depth and breadth did not differ between the two schedules. TCR sequencing covered roughly 230 trial participants: 200 to 220 given two doses of AZD1222 and 26 given two doses of MenACWY control vaccine. Trial participants were enrolled into age subgroups of 18-55, 56-69 and 70-plus years, which contained roughly 150, 30 and 60 TCR-sequenced participants, respectively.

The CDR3 regions of human TCRbeta chains were subjected to immunosequencing. The authors' analysis ran thus. TCRs in the repertoires were matched against a reference library of SARS-CoV-2-specific TCRs that had been generated with the MIRA antigen-specificity platform. Breadth was defined as the fraction of unique TCRs that were SARS-CoV-2-associated, and depth was defined as the fraction of total T cells that were SARS-CoV-2-associated. Using the MIRA data, each spike-specific TCR was mapped to the spike region that the TCR reacts to and placed in a CD4 or CD8 class. Log10-transformed breadth and depth values were compared by one-way ANOVA with Sidak's multiple comparisons tests. TCRdb retrieved this table from immuneACCESS and kept in-frame rearrangements only. Not all clones are present; in checked studies, unresolved V genes account for under half, and no reason is known for the remainder. V and J calls and clone size are those listed in that table; D and trimming were worked out from the DNA. The sample includes about 110,000 clones, with about nine tenths observed a single time. Of the sample, under 10% is held by the ten largest clones.

A word on this clone: The antigen it binds to is not known. Base qualities were left out, and no much larger clone turns up one base away.

The CDR1 and CDR2 encoded by the germline V gene (reference sequence) are SEHNR and FQNEAQ. The CDR3 measures 12 amino acids from cysteine to phenylalanine. CDR3 DNA is the only sequence kept; it has 36 bases, read in frame from the first base. Relative to germline, V is 3 bases shorter and J is 8 bases shorter, with 10 bases between their ends. The meaning of the sample's time point label: baseline before first vaccination. Vaccinee samples came from UK trials COV001 and COV002, including a single-blind randomized controlled phase 2/3 trial of AZD1222 (ChAdOx1 nCoV-19) in healthy adults. For TCRbeta chain sequencing, PBMC samples were collected from trial participants at day 0 and at day 28 after the second dose. Points the paper makes about the study in general: Participants were mostly white British and included more females than males, and it was suggested by the authors that clonal diversity may have been underestimated. Nearly half of unique spike-specific TCRs reportedly recognized epitopes outside regions mutated in the B.1.351 and B.1.1.7 variants. Vaccine-associated CD4 TCRs spanned the whole spike protein, with dominant responses in regions 160-218 and 743-854. After two AZD1222 doses, both the breadth and the depth of spike-specific TCRs were significantly higher than at day 0 and than in MenACWY recipients. The 56-69-year group was small, and its depth increase did not reach significance, likely because of low power. Only five to seven AZD1222 recipients were SARS-CoV-2 seropositive at baseline, limiting conclusions about previously exposed vaccinees. Because no day 14 peak-response samples were available, repertoires were characterized only after the peak T cell response.

Sequenced material: peripheral blood, taken on day 0 of AZD1222 vaccination. This sequence uses TRBV7-9 and TRBJ1-1; possibly the D gene is TRBD1, per 5 matching bases. The source of this sequence is an adult in good health. The CDR3 sequence is CASSLAGNEAFF. The nucleotides read TGTGCCAGCAGCTTGGCAGGGAACGAAGCTTTCTTT.